The source of this T cell receptor (beta chain) is a study of blood T cell repertoires in COVID-19. In the study overall: COVID-19 samples from acute and convalescent phases originated in the United States, Italy and Spain. PBMCs, B-cell-depleted T cells, or T cells were the source of the cDNA or gDNA that made up the material.

The CDR3 loop spans 15 amino acids. The germline V gene has CDR1 MNHNY and CDR2 SVGAGI (reference sequence). V was clipped by 2 bases and J by 0 bases, with 11 bases between them. Original data processing: Nucleated cell counts were estimated from reference gene primer amplification. The table came from immunoSEQ multiplex PCR; TCRdb's copy has only in-frame clones and leaves some out. V and J calls and clone size are copied from that table; D and trimming were computed from the DNA. The sample has around 67,000 clones; around 87% are singletons. The V gene is TRBV6-6, the J gene TRBJ2-7; D possibly corresponds to TRBD1 (5 bases). Sequencing input: peripheral blood. This sequence originates from a man aged 45-65 years with active COVID-19. CDR3 nucleotide sequence: TGTGCCAGCAGTTACGGGGCAGGGAACTCCTACGAGCAGTACTTC. This codes for CASSYGAGNSYEQYF.